Sequencing of this T cell receptor beta chain was carried out in a study of CD8+ T cells in alopecia areata. Study as a whole: Treated patients swallowed 5 to 10 mg of oral tofacitinib twice daily.

Indicated treatment: oral pan-JAK inhibitor, 5-10 mg twice daily. In each case, RNA was isolated and then reverse transcribed into cDNA as the sequencing template. Some clones are missing from TCRdb's copy, which holds only in-frame ones; the method was immunoSEQ multiplex PCR. The sample shows fewer than 250,000 clones, 60% of them seen only once. CDR1 is SEHNR and CDR2 is FQNEAQ in the germline V gene (reference sequence). The CDR3 has 17 residues. With 5 bases removed from V and 0 bases from J, the gap between germline ends came to 18 bases. V and J are TRBV7-9 and TRBJ2-3; D gene unclear. This TCR came from a human donor with alopecia areata. The starting material was CD4+ T cells sorted from blood, obtained at week 24, from a patient treated with tofacitinib. CDR3 in amino acids: CASSPYPRGASTDTQYF. As DNA, the CDR3 is TGTGCCAGCAGCCCATACCCTAGAGGAGCTAGCACAGATACGCAGTATTTT. The full variable domain, with the rest looked up from reference TRBV7-9 and TRBJ2-3, is DTGVSQNPRHKITKRGQNVTFRCDPISEHNRLYWYRQTLGQGPEFLTYFQNEAQLEKSRLLSDRFSAERPKGSFSTLEIQRTEQGDSAMYLCASSPYPRGASTDTQYFGPGTRLTVL.